This T cell receptor (beta chain) was recovered during a study of early T cells in non-severe SARS-CoV-2 infection. Study details: With bulk RNA from unsorted whole blood as input, sequencing yielded unpaired chains. Whole-study findings and limits: Clonotype matching in VDJdb favored anti-spike CD8 responses and did not capture private and CD4 specificities.

Germline values: CDR1 ENHRY, CDR2 SYGVKD. The CDR3 spans 14 residues. V was clipped by 2 bases and J by 5 bases; unmatched bases: 6. To note about this clonotype: Its antigen is not identified.

Each single cDNA molecule received a unique molecular identifier. TCRdb recomputed calls from the 5' RACE reads with MiXCR, one row per CDR3 protein. In the table there are about 97,000 distinct CDR3 sequences, approximately 10% of which are singletons. The chain uses TRBV10-3 and TRBJ2-7; the match to TRBD2 covers 7 bases. The starting material was whole blood, obtained at baseline. The clonotype was recovered from an adult who was a healthcare worker with PCR-confirmed SARS-CoV-2 infection or an uninfected control (not recorded which). The CDR3 here is CAISERREGNEQYF. CDR3 DNA: TGTGCCATCAGTGAGAGGAGGGAGGGGAACGAGCAGTACTTC.